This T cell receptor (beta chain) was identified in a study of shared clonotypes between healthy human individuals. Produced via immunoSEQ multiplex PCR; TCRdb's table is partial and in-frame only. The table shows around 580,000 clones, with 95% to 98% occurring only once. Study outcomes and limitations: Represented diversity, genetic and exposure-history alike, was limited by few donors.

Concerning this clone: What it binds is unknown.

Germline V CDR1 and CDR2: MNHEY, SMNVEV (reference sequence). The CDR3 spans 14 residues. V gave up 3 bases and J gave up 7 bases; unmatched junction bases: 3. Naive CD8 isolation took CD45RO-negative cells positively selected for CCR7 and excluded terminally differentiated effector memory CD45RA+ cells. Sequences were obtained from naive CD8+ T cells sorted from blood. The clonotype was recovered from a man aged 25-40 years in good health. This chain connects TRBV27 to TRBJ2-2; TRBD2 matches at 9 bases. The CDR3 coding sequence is TGTGCCAGCAGTTTGGGACTAGCTGTCGGGGAGCTGTTTTTT. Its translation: CASSLGLAVGELFF.